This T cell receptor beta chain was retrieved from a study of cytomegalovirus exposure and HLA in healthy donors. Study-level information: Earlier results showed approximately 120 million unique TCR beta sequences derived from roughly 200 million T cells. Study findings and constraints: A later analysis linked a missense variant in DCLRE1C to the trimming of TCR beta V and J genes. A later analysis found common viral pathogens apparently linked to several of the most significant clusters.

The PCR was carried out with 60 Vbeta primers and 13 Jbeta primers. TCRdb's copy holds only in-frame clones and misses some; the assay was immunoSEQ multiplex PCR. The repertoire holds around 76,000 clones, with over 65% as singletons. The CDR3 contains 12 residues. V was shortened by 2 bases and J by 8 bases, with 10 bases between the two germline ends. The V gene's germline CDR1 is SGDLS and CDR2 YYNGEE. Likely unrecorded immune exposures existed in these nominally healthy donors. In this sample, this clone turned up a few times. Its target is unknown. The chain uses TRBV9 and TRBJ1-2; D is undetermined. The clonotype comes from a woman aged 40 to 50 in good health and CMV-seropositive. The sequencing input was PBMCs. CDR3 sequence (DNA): TGTGCCAGCAGCGTCGGGGTAGGCGGCTACACCTTC. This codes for CASSVGVGGYTF.